This T cell receptor (beta chain) was retrieved from a study of PD-1 blockade in classical Hodgkin lymphoma. CDR3 length: 14 residues. The V end was cut by 6 bases, the J end by 7 bases, with 15 bases between. Germline assignment: CDR1 MNHEY and CDR2 SMNVEV (reference sequence). The table came from immunoSEQ multiplex PCR; TCRdb's copy has only in-frame clones and leaves some out. The sample has over 85,000 clones, less than 95% seen once. Documented time point: cycle 4 day 1 (C4D1), after more than five weeks of nivolumab. Relapse after autologous stem cell transplantation occurred in every patient, and brentuximab vedotin exposure varied. In regard to this clone: What it binds is not known.

Points from the study as a whole: Patients were excluded if nivolumab began under 1 year after ASCT (the autologous transplant).

This chain uses TRBV27 with TRBJ1-4; weak D call: TRBD1 (5 bases). The source is a human donor with classical Hodgkin lymphoma. The sample here was peripheral blood mononuclear cells (PBMCs), taken before the fourth cycle of nivolumab. CDR3 bases: TGTGCCAGCAGCCTAAAGGGGTGGGGTGAAAAACTGTTTTTT. Protein: CASSLKGWGEKLFF.